These T cell receptor beta chains were read from a single sample in a study of circulating and synovial CD4+ cells in juvenile arthritis. The protocol was immunoSEQ multiplex PCR, while the TCRdb copy is restricted to in-frame clones and leaves out a portion. This table holds 1,500 to 2,000 clones, about 96% found once. Specimen: CD4+ T cells from synovial fluid. These TCRs come from a human donor with juvenile idiopathic arthritis. CDR3s include the opening cysteine and the closing phenylalanine or tryptophan. A D gene is named only where the DNA matches it firmly. Clone sizes are given selectively: once, few, many, or a class where the clone is expanded.

size | length | D | J | V | CDR3 | DNA
NA | 14 | NA | TRBJ2-5 | TRBV5-1 | CASSLVVSRETQYF | TGCGCCAGCAGCTTGGTGGTTTCCAGAGAGACCCAGTACTTC
NA | 14 | TRBD1 | TRBJ1-3 | TRBV6-1 | CASSDLQGGKTIYF | TGTGCCAGCAGTGATTTACAGGGGGGGAAGACCATATATTTT
NA | 13 | NA | TRBJ2-3 | TRBV27 | CASRSEYTDTQYF | TGTGCCAGTAGGAGCGAGTACACAGATACGCAGTATTTT
once | 14 | TRBD1 | TRBJ2-7 | TRBV7-9 | CASTLPGQGLGQYF | TGTGCCAGCACCCTACCGGGACAGGGTCTAGGGCAGTACTTC
NA | 13 | TRBD2 | TRBJ2-1 | TRBV9 | CASSPLGLDEQFF | TGTGCCAGCAGCCCACTCGGACTAGATGAGCAGTTCTTC
NA | 13 | NA | TRBJ2-7 | TRBV28 | CASRRTDTYEQYF | TGTGCCAGCAGAAGGACAGACACCTACGAGCAGTACTTC
NA | 15 | NA | TRBJ2-7 | TRBV6-1 | CASSEGGGALYEQYF | TGTGCCAGCAGTGAGGGCGGCGGGGCCCTATACGAGCAGTACTTC
NA | 13 | NA | TRBJ2-4 | TRBV6-6 | CASRGGHQNIQYF | TGTGCCAGCAGAGGGGGACATCAAAACATTCAGTACTTC
NA | 15 | TRBD1 | TRBJ2-2 | TRBV10-3 | CAISVNRGNTGELFF | TGTGCCATCAGTGTTAACAGGGGGAACACCGGGGAGCTGTTTTTT
NA | 15 | TRBD2 | TRBJ2-2 | TRBV27 | CASGRGRVRSGELFF | TGTGCCAGCGGACGCGGGAGGGTCCGCTCCGGGGAGCTGTTTTTT
NA | 15 | NA | TRBJ2-7 | TRBV25-1 | CASSESSASPYEQYF | TGTGCCAGCAGTGAATCGTCGGCTAGTCCCTACGAGCAGTACTTC
NA | 14 | NA | TRBJ2-5 | TRBV12-5 | CASGLGGVGETQYF | TGTGCTAGTGGTTTGGGCGGGGTGGGGGAGACCCAGTACTTC
NA | 14 | TRBD1 | TRBJ2-5 | TRBV4-2 | CASSQEEQGETQYF | TGTGCCAGCAGCCAAGAGGAACAGGGGGAGACCCAGTACTTC
once | 15 | NA | TRBJ1-1 | TRBV4-1 | CASSQEGHRNTEAFF | TGCGCCAGCAGCCAAGAGGGACACCGGAACACTGAAGCTTTCTTT
NA | 14 | NA | TRBJ1-2 | TRBV19 | CASSIGGEIQGYTF | TGTGCCAGTAGTATCGGGGGGGAGATACAAGGCTACACCTTC
NA | 14 | NA | TRBJ1-2 | TRBV7-2 | CASSLTRGGYGYTF | TGTGCCAGCAGCTTGACCAGGGGCGGCTATGGCTACACCTTC
NA | 13 | NA | TRBJ2-7 | TRBV9 | CASSVQVADEQYF | TGTGCCAGCAGCGTGCAGGTGGCTGACGAGCAGTACTTC
NA | 14 | TRBD1 | TRBJ2-5 | TRBV6-5 | CASSSGQDQETQYF | TGTGCCAGCAGTTCCGGACAGGACCAAGAGACCCAGTACTTC
NA | 12 | TRBD2 | TRBJ2-7 | TRBV18 | CASSPGGGEQYF | TGTGCCAGCTCACCAGGGGGGGGCGAGCAGTACTTC
NA | 16 | TRBD1 | TRBJ2-2 | TRBV5-4 | CASSLGGQSLAGELFF | TGTGCCAGCAGCTTAGGGGGACAGTCCCTCGCCGGGGAGCTGTTTTTT
NA | 19 | TRBD2 | TRBJ2-7 | TRBV19 | CASSIAPPSAGGRSYEQYF | TGTGCCAGTAGTATAGCCCCCCCGTCCGCGGGAGGGCGCTCCTACGAGCAGTACTTC
once | 17 | TRBD2 | TRBJ2-2 | TRBV9 | CASSVAGLAGGTGELFF | TGTGCCAGCAGCGTGGCGGGACTAGCGGGAGGCACCGGGGAGCTGTTTTTT
NA | 15 | NA | TRBJ1-5 | TRBV6-5 | CASSLGPLVGQPQHF | TGTGCCAGCAGTTTGGGGCCCCTGGTTGGGCAGCCCCAGCATTTT
NA | 14 | NA | TRBJ1-2 | TRBV19 | CASSIDLTGYGYTF | TGTGCCAGTAGTATAGATTTGACGGGCTATGGCTACACCTTC
once | 15 | TRBD1 | TRBJ1-2 | TRBV18 | CASSPPSQGQGQNTF | TGTGCCAGCTCACCTCCGTCCCAAGGACAGGGTCAGAACACCTTC
NA | 14 | NA | TRBJ2-5 | TRBV29-1 | CSVERSGFKETQYF | TGCAGCGTTGAACGCAGTGGCTTTAAAGAGACCCAGTACTTC
once | 14 | NA | TRBJ1-1 | TRBV7-9 | CASSYRTEGTEAFF | TGTGCCAGCAGCTACCGCACGGAGGGCACTGAAGCTTTCTTT
NA | 13 | TRBD1 | TRBJ1-5 | TRBV6-4 | CASSDQGGQPQHF | TGTGCCAGCAGTGACCAGGGGGGTCAGCCCCAGCATTTT
NA | 16 | TRBD2 | TRBJ2-7 | TRBV5-1 | CASSSASGRRAYEQYF | TGCGCCAGCAGCTCGGCTAGCGGGAGGAGGGCCTACGAGCAGTACTTC
NA | 14 | TRBD1 | TRBJ2-7 | TRBV18 | CASSPGTGVGEQYF | TGTGCCAGCTCACCAGGGACAGGGGTCGGGGAGCAGTACTTC
NA | 12 | NA | TRBJ2-7 | TRBV11-1 | CASSLVLYEQYF | TGTGCCAGCAGCTTAGTTCTGTACGAGCAGTACTTC
NA | 12 | NA | TRBJ2-1 | TRBV29-1 | CSVGEGTDEQFF | TGCAGCGTTGGTGAGGGAACGGATGAGCAGTTCTTC
once | 14 | NA | TRBJ2-1 | TRBV12-1 | CASSFAGTLNEQFF | TGTGCCAGCAGCTTTGCCGGGACTCTCAATGAGCAGTTCTTC
NA | 16 | NA | TRBJ1-2 | TRBV4-1 | CASSQEGRARDYGYTF | TGCGCCAGCAGCCAAGAGGGCAGGGCGAGAGACTATGGCTACACCTTC
NA | 15 | NA | TRBJ1-4 | TRBV19 | CASRRGGGDNEKLFF | TGTGCCAGTCGGCGTGGTGGCGGTGATAATGAAAAACTGTTTTTT